These 16 T cell receptor beta chains were sequenced from one sample in a study of T cell repertoires in cytomegalovirus infection. TCRdb ran MiXCR on the reads and lists one entry per CDR3 protein. The data contain some 300,000 distinct CDR3 sequences, about 9.2% of them seen just once; the ten biggest clones take up around 2.5%. Input material: PBMCs. The receptors come from a human donor in good health (CMV status not recorded). Some clones in this sample may be carry-over from other donors' samples.

The rearrangement joins TRBV3-1 to TRBJ2-1; TRBD2 matches at 13 bases. J lost 7 bases, V lost 0 bases, and 3 bases had no gene match. The CDR3 has 16 residues. CDR1 is LGHDT, CDR2 YNNKEL, per germline (reference sequence). Here the CDR3 reads CASSQEGLAGRNEQFF. The CDR3 nucleotides read TGTGCCAGCAGCCAAGAGGGACTAGCGGGGCGTAATGAGCAGTTCTTC.

Ten or more counts support this clonotype. The J gene is TRBJ1-1, the V gene TRBV7-2; the match to TRBD1 covers 9 bases. The V gene end was trimmed by 5 bases and the J gene end by 1 base; junction bases not matched to a gene: 5. This CDR3 has 15 residues. Germline V CDR1 and CDR2: SGHTA, FQGNSA. CDR3 nucleotide sequence: TGTGCCAGCAGCCCGCGGGGACAGGGGAACACTGAAGCTTTCTTT. Amino acid sequence: CASSPRGQGNTEAFF. The full variable domain, rest sourced from reference TRBV7-2 and TRBJ1-1, is GAGVSQSPSNKVTEKGKDVELRCDPISGHTALYWYRQSLGQGLEFLIYFQGNSAPDKSGLPSDRFSAERTGGSVSTLTIQRTQQEDSAVYLCASSPRGQGNTEAFFGQGTRLTVV.

This clonotype came up many times. V gene TRBV3-1 combines with J gene TRBJ2-7; D remains unclear. The CDR3 runs to 15 residues. Germline V gene data show CDR1 as LGHDT and CDR2 as YNNKEL (reference sequence). The V gene lost 3 bases and the J gene lost 2 bases, with 14 bases spanning the gap. CDR3 in DNA: TGTGCCAGCAGCCACGAGGCCGGGCGAACCTACGAGCAGTACTTC. As protein: CASSHEAGRTYEQYF.

This clonotype was counted a few times. One end of the junction varies from germline; a read error may be responsible. This sequence joins TRBV3-1 and TRBJ2-7; 7 bases are a match to TRBD1. The CDR3 runs 16 residues. CDR1 is LGHDT, CDR2 YNNKEL, per germline (reference sequence). CDR3 sequence reads: CASSQARGRRPYEQYF. The DNA for the CDR3 is TGTGCCAGCAGTCAAGCGAGGGGGCGCAGGCCCTACGAGCAGTACTTC.

The chain recombines TRBV6-2 or TRBV6-3 with TRBJ2-1, with D possibly matching TRBD2 (5 bases). The CDR3 loop spans 16 amino acids. CDR1 is MNHEY and CDR2 is SVGEGT in the germline V gene. The V and J ends lost 3 bases and 8 bases respectively, with 20 bases between them. Written as DNA, the CDR3 is TGTGCCAGCAGTTATTTTGGGGAGAGTGGTTCCCATGAGCAGTTCTTC. Its translation is CASSYFGESGSHEQFF.

This clonotype came up a few times. This sequence joins TRBV2 and TRBJ1-5; D gene unclear. From germline, CDR1 is SNHLY and CDR2 FYNNEI. The length of the CDR3 is 13 residues. Trimming left V 4 bases short and J 3 bases short, with 7 bases between. CDR3 in DNA: TGTGCCAGCAGTGGTAACCACAATCAGCCCCAGCATTTT. Translation: CASSGNHNQPQHF.

There are many counts of this clonotype. V gene TRBV10-2 combines with J gene TRBJ1-2, with a tentative D call TRBD1 (5 bases). Germline V lookup: CDR1 WSHSY, CDR2 SAAADI. Trimming pared 6 bases from V and 0 bases from J, leaving 11 bases between. This CDR3 has 14 residues. The CDR3 loop is CASRPGTANYGYTF. For the CDR3, the DNA is TGCGCCAGCAGGCCGGGGACGGCTAACTATGGCTACACCTTC.

This clonotype was seen ten or more times. The V and J genes are TRBV5-6 and TRBJ1-1, with TRBD1 identical over 8 bases. From germline, CDR1 is SGHDT and CDR2 YYEEEE. Losses at the gene ends were 4 bases for V and 6 bases for J; bases not matched to a gene: 8. The CDR3 is 14 residues long. CDR3: CASSIAGGDAEAFF. The CDR3 DNA reads TGTGCCAGCAGCATTGCAGGGGGCGACGCTGAAGCTTTCTTT.

This clonotype was detected many times. V gene TRBV11-3 combines with J gene TRBJ1-1; 7 nucleotides align to TRBD1. The CDR3 covers 14 residues. The V gene's germline CDR1 is SGHNT and CDR2 YENEEA. Losses at the gene ends were 4 bases for V and 3 bases for J; bases not matched to a gene: 5. CDR3: CASSSGGSDTEAFF. The DNA for the CDR3 is TGTGCCAGCAGCTCAGGGGGGAGCGACACTGAAGCTTTCTTT.

Only a few counts were recorded for this clonotype. The chain is built from TRBV6-5 and TRBJ1-2; possibly TRBD1 for D (5 bases). This CDR3 has 12 amino acids. Germline assignment: CDR1 MNHEY and CDR2 SVGAGI. V lost 7 bases and J 8 bases, leaving 14 bases between the germline ends. The chain's CDR3 is CASIGATGGYTF. The CDR3 region has the DNA TGTGCCAGCATTGGGGCTACGGGGGGCTACACCTTC.

This clonotype has a handful of counts. V gene TRBV7-9 combines with J gene TRBJ2-3, with 10 bases matching TRBD1. V shed 2 bases and J 4 bases; nucleotides not matched to a gene: 9. Germline V CDR1 and CDR2: SEHNR, FQNEAQ (reference sequence). This CDR3 is 17 amino acids long. CDR3 DNA: TGTGCCAGCAGCTTAAGGCGAACCGGGACAGGGGCAGATACGCAGTATTTT. Encoded protein: CASSLRRTGTGADTQYF. Supplemented by reference TRBV7-9 and TRBJ2-3, the full variable domain reads DTGVSQNPRHKITKRGQNVTFRCDPISEHNRLYWYRQTLGQGPEFLTYFQNEAQLEKSRLLSDRFSAERPKGSFSTLEIQRTEQGDSAMYLCASSLRRTGTGADTQYFGPGTRLTVL.

The CDR3 reads CASRGTEAFNEKLFF. DNA for the CDR3: TGTGCCAGCCGAGGGACGGAGGCTTTTAATGAAAAACTGTTTTTT. The chain has TRBV2 and TRBJ1-4; TRBD1 is a possible D gene (5 bases). Germline assignment: CDR1 SNHLY and CDR2 FYNNEI. The CDR3 loop spans 15 amino acids. V was trimmed by 8 bases and J by 4 bases, leaving 17 bases between them.

This clonotype came up a few times. V and J are TRBV13 and TRBJ2-4; the D gene is possibly TRBD2 (6 bases). CDR1 PRHDT and CDR2 FYEKMQ come from the germline V gene (reference sequence). Trimming shortened V by 5 bases and J by 0 bases, and 14 bases separated the two germline ends. The CDR3 is 16 residues long. The CDR3 here is CASSPDGSLAKNIQYF. As DNA, the CDR3 is TGTGCCAGCAGCCCAGACGGGAGTTTAGCCAAAAACATTCAGTACTTC.

This clonotype was seen at least ten times. The chain has TRBV6-6 and TRBJ1-1; D may be TRBD1 (6 bases). The CDR3 has 15 amino acids. Germline V CDR1 and CDR2: MNHNY, SVGAGI (reference sequence). V lost 0 bases and J lost 0, with 8 bases in between. The CDR3 nucleotides read TGTGCCAGCAGTTACTCCGGGGGCCTGAACACTGAAGCTTTCTTT. Translation: CASSYSGGLNTEAFF.

This clonotype was counted many times. This chain connects TRBV28 to TRBJ2-1; 8 bases line up with TRBD1. The germline V gene encodes CDR1 MDHEN and CDR2 SYDVKM. This CDR3 has 16 amino acids. Trimming at V came to 5 bases and at J to 0 bases, leaving 6 bases not matched to a gene. Written as DNA, the CDR3 is TGTGCCAGCAGTAGACAGGGGTTGAGCTCCTACAATGAGCAGTTCTTC. Its translation: CASSRQGLSSYNEQFF.

V gene TRBV28 combines with J gene TRBJ2-7; 8 nucleotides match TRBD1. CDR3 size: 14 residues. V dropped 3 bases and J dropped 7; count of bases not matched to a gene: 8. Germline-derived CDR1 and CDR2 are MDHEN and SYDVKM. CDR3: CASSFGQGHREQYV. The CDR3 DNA sequence: TGTGCCAGCAGTTTTGGACAGGGACATAGGGAGCAGTACGTC.